Presented here are 7 T cell receptor beta chains from one specimen sequenced in a study of blood T cell repertoires in COVID-19. Profiling relied on immunoSEQ multiplex PCR, and the TCRdb table lists in-frame clones only, not all of them. The profile shows 300,000 to 350,000 clones, over 70% of them singletons. Sample: peripheral blood. The receptor set was obtained from a woman between 50 and 59 years old with COVID-19, enrolled during active disease.

The rearrangement joins TRBV9 to TRBJ2-3; 8 bases line up with TRBD2. V was clipped by 4 bases and J by 4 bases; unmatched bases: 11. The CDR3 has 16 amino acids. Germline V gene data show CDR1 as SGDLS and CDR2 as YYNGEE. CDR3 sequence (DNA): TGTGCCAGCAGCACAGCAGACAGCGGGAGTGCAGATACGCAGTATTTT. Translation: CASSTADSGSADTQYF.

The rearrangement links TRBV4-1 to TRBJ2-1, with 9 bases aligning to TRBD1. This CDR3 comprises 18 residues. CDR1 and CDR2 from the germline V gene are MGHRA and YSYEKL. V dropped 0 bases and J dropped 0; count of bases not matched to a gene: 6. The CDR3: CASSQDRDRVFSYNEQFF. As DNA, the CDR3 is TGCGCCAGCAGCCAAGACCGGGACAGGGTATTCTCCTACAATGAGCAGTTCTTC.

Points on this clone: One end of the junction is discordant with germline, which a read error may explain. V is TRBV7-7 and J is TRBJ1-3, with D unclear. CDR1 and CDR2 (germline): SSHAT, FNYEAQ (reference sequence). The CDR3 is 15 amino acids. CDR3: CASSLVETTGNTIYF. CDR3 DNA sequence: TGTGCTAGCAGCTTAGTTGAAACTACTGGAAACACCATATATTTT.

In DNA form, the CDR3 reads TGTGCCAGCAGTGTTGCGGACAGGGGCAATCAGCCCCAGCATTTT. Protein: CASSVADRGNQPQHF. The chain couples TRBV2 to TRBJ1-5; 8 bases fit TRBD1. This CDR3 has 15 residues. Trimming took 4 bases from V and 2 from J; bases not matched to a gene: 4. CDR1 SNHLY and CDR2 FYNNEI come from the germline V gene.

The V call is TRBV10-1, the J call TRBJ2-1; D possibly corresponds to TRBD2 (6 bases). The CDR3 consists of 14 residues. Trimming pared 3 bases from V and 6 bases from J, leaving 12 bases between. CDR1 is WNHNN, CDR2 SYGVQD, per germline (reference sequence). The CDR3 DNA follows: TGCGCCAGCAGTGAATGGGGGGTGGCCAATGAGCAGTTCTTC. As protein: CASSEWGVANEQFF.

The genes are TRBV28 and TRBJ1-1; D perhaps matches TRBD1 (5 bases). The V end lost 6 bases, the J end lost 8 bases, and 19 bases lay between the germline ends. The CDR3 spans 14 residues. Germline CDR1 and CDR2: MDHEN and SYDVKM. The CDR3 sequence is CASSFNTRASEAFF. As DNA, the CDR3 is TGTGCCAGCAGCTTTAATACCAGGGCTTCAGAAGCTTTCTTT.

This clone was recorded only once. This chain uses TRBV11-2 with TRBJ2-2; 13 nucleotides match TRBD2. The trim removed 1 base at V and 7 bases at J, leaving 3 bases unmatched. The length of the CDR3 is 16 residues. Germline V gene sequence: CDR1 SGHAT, CDR2 FQNNGV. The CDR3 loop is CASSLGTSGSFGELFF. Written as DNA, the CDR3 is TGTGCCAGCAGCTTAGGGACTAGCGGGAGTTTCGGGGAGCTGTTTTTT.